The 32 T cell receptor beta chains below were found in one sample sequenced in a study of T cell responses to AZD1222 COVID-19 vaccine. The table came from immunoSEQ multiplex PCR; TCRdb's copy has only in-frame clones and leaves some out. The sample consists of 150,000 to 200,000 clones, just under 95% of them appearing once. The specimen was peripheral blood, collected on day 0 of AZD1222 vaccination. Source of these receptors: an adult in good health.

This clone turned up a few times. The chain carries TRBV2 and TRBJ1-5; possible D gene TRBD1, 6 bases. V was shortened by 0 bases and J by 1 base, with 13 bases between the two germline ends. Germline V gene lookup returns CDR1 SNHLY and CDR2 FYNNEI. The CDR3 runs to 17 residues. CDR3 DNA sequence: TGTGCCAGCAGTGAAGCAATCGCCAGGGGAAGCAATCAGCCCCAGCATTTT. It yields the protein CASSEAIARGSNQPQHF.

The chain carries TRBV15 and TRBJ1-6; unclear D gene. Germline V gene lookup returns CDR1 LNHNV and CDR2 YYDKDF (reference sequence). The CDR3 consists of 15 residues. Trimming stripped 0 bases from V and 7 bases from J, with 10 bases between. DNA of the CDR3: TGTGCCACCAGCAGAGATAATCAGCGAAATTCACCCCTCCACTTT. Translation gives CATSRDNQRNSPLHF.

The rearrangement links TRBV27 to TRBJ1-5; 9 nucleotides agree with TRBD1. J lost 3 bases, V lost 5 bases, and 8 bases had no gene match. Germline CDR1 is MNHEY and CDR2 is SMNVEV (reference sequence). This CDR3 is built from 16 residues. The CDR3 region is CASSSRTGAFNQPQHF. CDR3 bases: TGTGCCAGCAGTAGCAGGACAGGGGCCTTCAATCAGCCCCAGCATTTT.

CDR3 sequence (DNA): TGCGCCAGCAGCCAGGGTGGGACAGATAGCTCCTACGAGCAGTACTTC. Protein: CASSQGGTDSSYEQYF. The rearrangement joins TRBV4-1 to TRBJ2-7; the match to TRBD1 covers 7 bases. The V segment lost 3 bases and the J segment 0 bases; nucleotides outside the gene matches: 8. Looked up from germline, CDR1 is MGHRA and CDR2 is YSYEKL. This CDR3 spans 16 amino acids.

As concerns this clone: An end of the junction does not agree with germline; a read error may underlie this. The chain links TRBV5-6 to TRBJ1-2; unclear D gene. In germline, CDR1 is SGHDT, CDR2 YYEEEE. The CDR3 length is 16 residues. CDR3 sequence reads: CASSLALEGKRYGYTF. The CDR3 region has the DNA TGTGCCAGCAGTTTGGCATTGGAGGGAAAGCGATATGGCTACACCTTC.

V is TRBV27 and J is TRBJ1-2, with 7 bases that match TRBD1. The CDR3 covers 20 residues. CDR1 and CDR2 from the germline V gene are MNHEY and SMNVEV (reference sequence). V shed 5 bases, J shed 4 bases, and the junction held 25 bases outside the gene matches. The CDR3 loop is CASSPHIWGRQQGNGYGYTF. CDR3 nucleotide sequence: TGTGCCAGCAGTCCCCATATATGGGGGCGTCAACAGGGGAACGGCTATGGCTACACCTTC.

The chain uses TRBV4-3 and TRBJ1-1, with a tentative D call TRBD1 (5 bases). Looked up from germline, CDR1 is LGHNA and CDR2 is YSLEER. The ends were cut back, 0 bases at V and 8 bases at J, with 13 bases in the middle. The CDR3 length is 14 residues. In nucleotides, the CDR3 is TGCGCCAGCAGCCAAGACAGGGCGCTGGGAGAAGCTTTCTTT. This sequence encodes CASSQDRALGEAFF.

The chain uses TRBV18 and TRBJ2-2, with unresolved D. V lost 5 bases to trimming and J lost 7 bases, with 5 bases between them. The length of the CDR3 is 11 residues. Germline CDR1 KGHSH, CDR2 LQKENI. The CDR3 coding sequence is TGTGCCAGCTCAGTGGTCGGGGAGCTGTTTTTT. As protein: CASSVVGELFF.

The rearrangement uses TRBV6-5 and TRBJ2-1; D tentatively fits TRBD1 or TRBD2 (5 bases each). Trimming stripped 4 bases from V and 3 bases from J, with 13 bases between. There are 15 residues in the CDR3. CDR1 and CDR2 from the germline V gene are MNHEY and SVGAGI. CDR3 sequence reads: CASSFTGGSYNEQFF. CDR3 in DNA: TGTGCCAGCAGTTTTACAGGAGGCAGCTACAATGAGCAGTTCTTC.

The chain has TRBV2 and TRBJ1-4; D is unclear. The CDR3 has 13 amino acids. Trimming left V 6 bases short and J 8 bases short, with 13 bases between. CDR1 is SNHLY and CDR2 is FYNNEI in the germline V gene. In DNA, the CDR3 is TGTGCCAGCAGGGCCCGGGAGGTCGAAAAACTGTTTTTT. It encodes CASRAREVEKLFF.

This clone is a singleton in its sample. CDR3 amino acids: CASSQDHGRYNEQFF. The DNA for the CDR3 is TGTGCCAGCAGCCAAGATCACGGCCGATACAATGAGCAGTTCTTC. The chain employs TRBV3-1 (or the pseudogene TRBV3-2) and TRBJ2-1; D unclear. From germline, CDR1 is LGHDT and CDR2 YNNKEL (reference sequence). CDR3 length: 15 amino acids. Deletions cut 0 bases from V and 4 bases from J, with 10 bases between.

The CDR3 DNA reads as TGTGCCAGCAGCGCGGGACTCTTTTACGAGCAGTACTTC. It specifies CASSAGLFYEQYF. The genes are TRBV7-8 and TRBJ2-7, with D perhaps matching TRBD2 (6 bases). The germline V and J ends were trimmed by 5 bases and 4 bases, with 12 bases remaining between them. CDR1 SGHVS and CDR2 FQNEAQ come from the germline V gene. The CDR3 length is 13 residues.

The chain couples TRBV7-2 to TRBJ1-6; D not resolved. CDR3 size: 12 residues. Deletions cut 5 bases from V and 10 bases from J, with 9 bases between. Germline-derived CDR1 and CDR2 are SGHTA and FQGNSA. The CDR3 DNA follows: TGTGCCAGCAGCCACTATGGGTCACCCCTCCACTTT. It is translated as CASSHYGSPLHF.

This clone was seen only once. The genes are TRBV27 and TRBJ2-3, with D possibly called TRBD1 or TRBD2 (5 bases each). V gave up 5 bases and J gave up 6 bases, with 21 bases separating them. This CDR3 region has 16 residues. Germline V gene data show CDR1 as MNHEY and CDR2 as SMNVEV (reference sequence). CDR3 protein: CASSKLRGLTTDTQYF. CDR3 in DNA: TGTGCCAGCAGTAAACTACGGGGCCTAACTACGGATACGCAGTATTTT.

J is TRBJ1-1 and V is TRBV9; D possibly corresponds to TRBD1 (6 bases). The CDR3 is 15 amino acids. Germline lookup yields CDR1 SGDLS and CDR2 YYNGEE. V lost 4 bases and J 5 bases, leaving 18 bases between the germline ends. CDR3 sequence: CASSSWGGAGTEAFF. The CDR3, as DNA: TGTGCCAGCAGCAGCTGGGGGGGGGCTGGAACTGAAGCTTTCTTT.

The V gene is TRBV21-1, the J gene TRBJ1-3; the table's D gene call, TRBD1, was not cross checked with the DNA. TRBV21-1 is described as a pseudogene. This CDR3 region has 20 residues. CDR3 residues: CASSKALSFMGQTSGNTIYF. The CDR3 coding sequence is TGTGCCAGCAGCAAAGCGCTTTCTTTTATGGGACAGACCTCTGGAAACACCATATATTTT.

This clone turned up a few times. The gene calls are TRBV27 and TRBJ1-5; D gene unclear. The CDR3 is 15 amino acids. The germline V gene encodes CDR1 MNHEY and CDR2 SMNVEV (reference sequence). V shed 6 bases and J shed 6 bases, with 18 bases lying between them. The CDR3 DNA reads TGTGCCAGCAGCCCCTCGGAGGGAGGTAGTCAGCCCCAGCATTTT. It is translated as CASSPSEGGSQPQHF.

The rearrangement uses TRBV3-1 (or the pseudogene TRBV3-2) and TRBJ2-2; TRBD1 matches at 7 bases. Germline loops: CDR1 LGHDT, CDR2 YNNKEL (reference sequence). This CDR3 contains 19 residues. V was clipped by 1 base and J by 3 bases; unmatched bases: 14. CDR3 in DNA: TGTGCCAGCAGCCAAGGGGGTCAGACAGGGATTCTTTACACCGGGGAGCTGTTTTTT. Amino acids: CASSQGGQTGILYTGELFF.

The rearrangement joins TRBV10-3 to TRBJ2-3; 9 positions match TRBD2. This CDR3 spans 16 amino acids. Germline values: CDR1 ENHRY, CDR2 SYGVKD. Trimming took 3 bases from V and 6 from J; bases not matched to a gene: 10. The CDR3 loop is CAISDAAGGPGDTQYF. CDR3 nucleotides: TGTGCCATCAGTGATGCGGCGGGGGGGCCTGGGGATACGCAGTATTTT.

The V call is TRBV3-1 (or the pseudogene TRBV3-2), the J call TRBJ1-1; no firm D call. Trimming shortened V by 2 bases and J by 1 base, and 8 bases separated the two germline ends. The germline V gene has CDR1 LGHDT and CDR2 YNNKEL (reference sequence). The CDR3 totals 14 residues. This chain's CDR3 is CASSQWWENTEAFF. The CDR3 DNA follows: TGTGCCAGCAGCCAATGGTGGGAGAACACTGAAGCTTTCTTT.

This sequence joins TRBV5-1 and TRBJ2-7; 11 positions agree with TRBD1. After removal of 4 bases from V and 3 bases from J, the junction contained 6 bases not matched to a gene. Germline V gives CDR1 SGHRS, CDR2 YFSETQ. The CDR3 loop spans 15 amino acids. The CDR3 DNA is TGCGCCAGCAGCACGGGACAGGGGGTTATCTACGAGCAGTACTTC. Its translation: CASSTGQGVIYEQYF. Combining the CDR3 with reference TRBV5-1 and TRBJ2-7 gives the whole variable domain KAGVTQTPRYLIKTRGQQVTLSCSPISGHRSVSWYQQTPGQGLQFLFEYFSETQRNKGNFPGRFSGRQFSNSRSEMNVSTLELGDSALYLCASSTGQGVIYEQYFGPGTRLTVT.

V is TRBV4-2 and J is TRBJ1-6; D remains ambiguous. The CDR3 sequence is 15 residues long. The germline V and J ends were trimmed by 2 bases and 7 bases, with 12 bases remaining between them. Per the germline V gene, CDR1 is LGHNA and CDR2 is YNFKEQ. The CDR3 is CASSQMPPGNSPLHF. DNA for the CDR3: TGTGCCAGCAGCCAAATGCCCCCGGGGAATTCACCCCTCCACTTT.

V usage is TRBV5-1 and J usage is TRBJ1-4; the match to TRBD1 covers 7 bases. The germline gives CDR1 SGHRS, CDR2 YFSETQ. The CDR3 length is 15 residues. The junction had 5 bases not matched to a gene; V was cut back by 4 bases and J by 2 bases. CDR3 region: CASSLPQGTNEKLFF. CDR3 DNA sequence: TGCGCCAGCAGCCTACCACAGGGGACTAATGAAAAACTGTTTTTT.

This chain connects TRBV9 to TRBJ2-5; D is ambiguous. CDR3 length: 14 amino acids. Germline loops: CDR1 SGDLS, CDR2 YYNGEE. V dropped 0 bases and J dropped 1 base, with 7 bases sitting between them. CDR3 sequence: CASSVEGTQETQYF. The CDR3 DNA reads TGTGCCAGCAGCGTAGAGGGTACCCAAGAGACCCAGTACTTC.

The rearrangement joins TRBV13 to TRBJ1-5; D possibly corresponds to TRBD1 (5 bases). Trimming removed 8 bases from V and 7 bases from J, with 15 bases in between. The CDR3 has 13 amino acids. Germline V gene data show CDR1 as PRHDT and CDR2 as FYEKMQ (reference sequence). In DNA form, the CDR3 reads TGTGCCAGCTCGACCGGGACGAGACAGCCCCAGCATTTT. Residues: CASSTGTRQPQHF.

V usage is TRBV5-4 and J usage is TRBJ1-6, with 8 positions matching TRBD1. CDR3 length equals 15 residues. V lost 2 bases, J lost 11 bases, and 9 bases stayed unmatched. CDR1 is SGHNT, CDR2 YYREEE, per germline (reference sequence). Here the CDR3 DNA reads TGTGCCAGCAGCTTCTCAACAGGGGGAGCGGCACCCCTCCACTTT. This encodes CASSFSTGGAAPLHF. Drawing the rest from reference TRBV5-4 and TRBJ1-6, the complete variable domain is ETGVTQSPTHLIKTRGQQVTLRCSSQSGHNTVSWYQQALGQGPQFIFQYYREEENGRGNFPPRFSGLQFPNYSSELNVNALELDDSALYLCASSFSTGGAAPLHFGNGTRLTVT.

This CDR3 reads CASSYDGGRASEAFF. The CDR3 bases are TGTGCCAGCAGTTACGACGGTGGCAGGGCGAGTGAAGCTTTCTTT. The rearrangement links TRBV6-5 to TRBJ1-1, with a weak D call TRBD1 (5 bases). Germline V gives CDR1 MNHEY, CDR2 SVGAGI. CDR3 size: 15 residues. Trimming pared 2 bases from V and 7 bases from J, leaving 17 bases between.

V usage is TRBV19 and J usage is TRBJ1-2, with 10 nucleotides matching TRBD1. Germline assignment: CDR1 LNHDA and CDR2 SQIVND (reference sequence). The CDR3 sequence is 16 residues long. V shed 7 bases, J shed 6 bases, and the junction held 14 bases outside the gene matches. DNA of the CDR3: TGTGCCAGTATCCTGGACCGGGACAGGGGCGCAGATGGCTACACCTTC. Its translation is CASILDRDRGADGYTF.

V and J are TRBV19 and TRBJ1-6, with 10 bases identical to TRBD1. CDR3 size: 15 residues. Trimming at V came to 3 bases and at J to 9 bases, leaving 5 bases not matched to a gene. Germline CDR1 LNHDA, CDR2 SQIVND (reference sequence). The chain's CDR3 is CASSMDRGVGSPLHF. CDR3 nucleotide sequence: TGTGCCAGTAGTATGGACAGGGGGGTGGGTTCACCCCTCCACTTT.

The CDR3 here is CASSQYGQGDNGYTF. The CDR3 region has the DNA TGTGCCAGCAGCCAATACGGACAGGGGGATAACGGCTACACCTTC. This chain uses TRBV3-1 (or the pseudogene TRBV3-2) with TRBJ1-2; TRBD1 aligns across 10 bases. This CDR3 contains 15 residues. The germline gives CDR1 LGHDT, CDR2 YNNKEL (reference sequence). The ends lost 2 bases at V and 8 bases at J; junction bases unmatched: 8.

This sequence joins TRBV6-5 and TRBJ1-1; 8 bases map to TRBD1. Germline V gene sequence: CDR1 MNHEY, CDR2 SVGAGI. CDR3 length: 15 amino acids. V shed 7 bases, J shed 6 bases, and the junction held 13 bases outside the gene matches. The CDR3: CASKTLGQGGPEAFF. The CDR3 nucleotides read TGTGCCAGCAAGACACTAGGACAGGGTGGCCCTGAAGCTTTCTTT.

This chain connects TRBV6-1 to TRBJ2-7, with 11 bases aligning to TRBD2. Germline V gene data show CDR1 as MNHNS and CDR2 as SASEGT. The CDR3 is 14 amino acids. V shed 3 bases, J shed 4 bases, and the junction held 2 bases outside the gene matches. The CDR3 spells CASSETSGTYEQYF. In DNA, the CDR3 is TGTGCCAGCAGTGAGACTAGCGGGACATACGAGCAGTACTTC.